The sequence of this T cell receptor beta chain was determined in a study of blood T cell repertoires in COVID-19. Germline CDR1 and CDR2: SNHLY and FYNNEI. J was trimmed by 4 bases and V by 6 bases; bases with no gene match: 21. The CDR3 totals 19 residues. This clone was counted a few times. Assay: immunoSEQ multiplex PCR; the TCRdb copy retains only in-frame clones and omits some. The sample has about 87,000 clones, under 85% seen once. The receptor was derived from a woman aged 65 to 85 with acute or convalescent COVID-19. The chain is built from TRBV2 and TRBJ1-3, with TRBD1 matching 7 bases. Sequenced input: peripheral blood. The CDR3 sequence: CASRDTTGTARRGGNTIYF. Here the CDR3 DNA reads TGTGCCAGCAGAGATACCACCGGGACAGCGCGCCGAGGAGGAAACACCATATATTTT.